This TCR beta chain was recorded in a study of blood T cell repertoires in COVID-19. Libraries were prepared by immunoSEQ multiplex PCR; TCRdb keeps only in-frame clonotypes and omits some of them. The data hold more than 95,000 clones, with roughly 85% observed a single time. V shed 6 bases and J 2 bases; nucleotides not matched to a gene: 6. Germline CDR1 is MNHEY and CDR2 is SVGAGI. This CDR3 spans 15 amino acids. The sequencing input was peripheral blood. This chain links TRBV6-5 with TRBJ1-5; TRBD1 matches 8 bases. The sequence derives from a man aged 50 or older in a cohort sampled during active COVID-19. This CDR3 is CASSVRGRGNQPQHF. The CDR3 DNA sequence: TGTGCCAGCAGCGTCAGGGGGCGAGGCAATCAGCCCCAGCATTTT.